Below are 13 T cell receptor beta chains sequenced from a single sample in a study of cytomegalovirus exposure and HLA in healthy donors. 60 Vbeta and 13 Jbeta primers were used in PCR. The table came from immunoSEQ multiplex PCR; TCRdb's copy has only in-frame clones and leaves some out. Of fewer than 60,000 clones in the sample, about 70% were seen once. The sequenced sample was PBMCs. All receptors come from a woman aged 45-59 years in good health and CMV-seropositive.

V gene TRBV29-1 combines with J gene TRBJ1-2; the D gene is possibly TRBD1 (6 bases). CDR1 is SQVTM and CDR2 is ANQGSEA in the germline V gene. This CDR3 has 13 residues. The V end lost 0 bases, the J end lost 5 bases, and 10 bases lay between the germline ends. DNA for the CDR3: TGCAGCGTTGAAGACTTACAGGGATATGGCTACACCTTC. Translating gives CSVEDLQGYGYTF.

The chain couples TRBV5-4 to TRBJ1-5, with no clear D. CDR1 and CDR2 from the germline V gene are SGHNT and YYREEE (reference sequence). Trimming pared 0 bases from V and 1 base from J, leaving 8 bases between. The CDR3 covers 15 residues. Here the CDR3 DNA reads TGTGCCAGCAGCTTGGGGGAGGGCAGCAATCAGCCCCAGCATTTT. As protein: CASSLGEGSNQPQHF.

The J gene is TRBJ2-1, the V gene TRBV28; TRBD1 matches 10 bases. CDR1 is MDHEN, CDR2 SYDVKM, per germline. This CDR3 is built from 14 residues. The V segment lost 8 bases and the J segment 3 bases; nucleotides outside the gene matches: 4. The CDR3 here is CASSGTGDYNEQFF. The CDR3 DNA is TGTGCCAGCTCCGGGACAGGGGACTACAATGAGCAGTTCTTC. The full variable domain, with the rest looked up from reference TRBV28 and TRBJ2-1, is DVKVTQSSRYLVKRTGEKVFLECVQDMDHENMFWYRQDPGLGLRLIYFSYDVKMKEKGDIPEGYSVSREKKERFSLILESASTNQTSMYLCASSGTGDYNEQFFGPGTRLTVL.

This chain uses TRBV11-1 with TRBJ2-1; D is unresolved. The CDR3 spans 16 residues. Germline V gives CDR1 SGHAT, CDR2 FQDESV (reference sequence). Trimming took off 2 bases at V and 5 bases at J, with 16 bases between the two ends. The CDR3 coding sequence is TGTGCCAGCAGCTTAAGTCAACTACACCCCAACAATGAGCAGTTCTTC. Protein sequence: CASSLSQLHPNNEQFF. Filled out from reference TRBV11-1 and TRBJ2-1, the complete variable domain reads EAEVAQSPRYKITEKSQAVAFWCDPISGHATLYWYRQILGQGPELLVQFQDESVVDDSQLPKDRFSAERLKGVDSTLKIQPAELGDSAMYLCASSLSQLHPNNEQFFGPGTRLTVL.

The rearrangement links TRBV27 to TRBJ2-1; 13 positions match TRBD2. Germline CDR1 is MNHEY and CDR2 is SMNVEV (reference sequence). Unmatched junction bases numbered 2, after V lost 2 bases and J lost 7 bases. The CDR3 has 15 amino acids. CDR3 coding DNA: TGTGCCAGCAGTTTAGGGACTAGCGGGATTAATGAGCAGTTCTTC. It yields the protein CASSLGTSGINEQFF.

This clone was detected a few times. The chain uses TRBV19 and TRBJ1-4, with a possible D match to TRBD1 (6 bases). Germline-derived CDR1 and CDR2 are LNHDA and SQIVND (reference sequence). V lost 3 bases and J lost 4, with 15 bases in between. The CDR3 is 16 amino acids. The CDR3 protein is CASSIFMGGGNEKLFF. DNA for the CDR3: TGTGCCAGTAGTATCTTCATGGGAGGGGGTAATGAAAAACTGTTTTTT.

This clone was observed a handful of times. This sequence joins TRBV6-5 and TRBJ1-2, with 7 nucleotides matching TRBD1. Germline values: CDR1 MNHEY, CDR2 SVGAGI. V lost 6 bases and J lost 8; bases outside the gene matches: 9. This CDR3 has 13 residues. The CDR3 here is CASRITGAWGYTF. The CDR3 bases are TGTGCCAGCAGGATCACAGGGGCTTGGGGCTACACCTTC.

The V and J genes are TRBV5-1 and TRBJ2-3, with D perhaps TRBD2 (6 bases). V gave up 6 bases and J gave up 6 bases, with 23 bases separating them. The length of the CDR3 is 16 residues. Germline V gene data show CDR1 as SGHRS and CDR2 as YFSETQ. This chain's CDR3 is CASMVTPGLPPDTQYF. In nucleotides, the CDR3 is TGCGCCAGCATGGTAACTCCGGGACTCCCTCCGGATACGCAGTATTTT.

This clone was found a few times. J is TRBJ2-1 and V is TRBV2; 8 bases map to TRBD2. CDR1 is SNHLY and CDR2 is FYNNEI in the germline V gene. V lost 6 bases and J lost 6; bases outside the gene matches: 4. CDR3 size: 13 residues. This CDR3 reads CASRRTSFNEQFF. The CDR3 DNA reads TGTGCCAGCAGAAGGACTAGCTTCAATGAGCAGTTCTTC.

This CDR3 is CASSLLGQETADTQYF. The CDR3 DNA follows: TGCGCCAGCAGCTTGCTGGGACAGGAGACAGCAGATACGCAGTATTTT. The rearrangement links TRBV5-1 to TRBJ2-3, with 8 bases that match TRBD1. Looked up from germline, CDR1 is SGHRS and CDR2 is YFSETQ. Trimming at V came to 1 base and at J to 4 bases, leaving 8 bases not matched to a gene. CDR3 length: 16 amino acids. The full variable domain, in which reference TRBV5-1 and TRBJ2-3 provide the parts outside the CDR3, is KAGVTQTPRYLIKTRGQQVTLSCSPISGHRSVSWYQQTPGQGLQFLFEYFSETQRNKGNFPGRFSGRQFSNSRSEMNVSTLELGDSALYLCASSLLGQETADTQYFGPGTRLTVL.

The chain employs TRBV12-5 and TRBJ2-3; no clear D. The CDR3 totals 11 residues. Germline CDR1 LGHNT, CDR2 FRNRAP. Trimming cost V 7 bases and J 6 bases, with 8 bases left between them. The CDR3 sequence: CASAPRDTQYF. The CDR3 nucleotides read TGTGCTAGTGCCCCGCGGGATACGCAGTATTTT.

For the CDR3, the DNA is TGTGCCAGCAGCTTTTCCCCAGGACAGGGCGGCGAGCAGTACTTC. As protein: CASSFSPGQGGEQYF. This chain links TRBV5-5 with TRBJ2-7, with 8 nucleotides matching TRBD1. V shed 2 bases and J 6 bases; nucleotides not matched to a gene: 10. Germline V gives CDR1 SGHKS, CDR2 YYEKEE (reference sequence). CDR3 size: 15 residues.

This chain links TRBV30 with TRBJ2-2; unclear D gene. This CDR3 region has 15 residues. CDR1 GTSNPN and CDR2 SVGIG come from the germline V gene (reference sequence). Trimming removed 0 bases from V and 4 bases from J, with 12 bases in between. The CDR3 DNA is TGTGCCTGGAGTGTTGCGAGTACCATCACCGGGGAGCTGTTTTTT. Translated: CAWSVASTITGELFF.